These T cell receptor beta chains were read from a single sample in a study of cytomegalovirus exposure and HLA in healthy donors. Produced via immunoSEQ multiplex PCR; TCRdb's table is partial and in-frame only. The sample carries more than 95,000 clones, 74% recorded once. Input material: PBMCs. Receptors were obtained from a woman between 45 and 60 years old in good health and CMV-seropositive. CDR3s include the opening cysteine and the closing phenylalanine or tryptophan. A D gene is named only where the DNA matches it firmly. The size entry is marked missing in some rows and otherwise reads once, few, many or a size class.

d_gene: TRBD2; v_gene: TRBV9; j_gene: TRBJ2-5; abundance: NA; CDR3aa: CASSVGRLAGQTQYF; CDR3nt: TGTGCCAGCAGCGTAGGACGACTAGCGGGCCAGACCCAGTACTTC
d_gene: NA; v_gene: TRBV4-1; j_gene: TRBJ1-2; abundance: NA; CDR3aa: CASSQIHTGFYTF; CDR3nt: TGCGCCAGCAGCCAAATTCACACAGGATTCTACACCTTC
d_gene: TRBD1; v_gene: TRBV9; j_gene: TRBJ1-2; abundance: NA; CDR3aa: CASSVSGGLGYTF; CDR3nt: TGTGCCAGCAGCGTATCAGGGGGCCTGGGCTACACCTTC
d_gene: NA; v_gene: TRBV27; j_gene: TRBJ2-6; abundance: NA; CDR3aa: CASSSQGSGANVLTF; CDR3nt: TGTGCCAGCAGTTCGCAGGGGTCTGGGGCCAACGTCCTGACTTTC
d_gene: TRBD1; v_gene: TRBV11-2; j_gene: TRBJ2-1; abundance: few; CDR3aa: CASSWPGQGARNEQFF; CDR3nt: TGTGCCAGCAGCTGGCCGGGACAGGGGGCGCGGAATGAGCAGTTCTTC
d_gene: TRBD1; v_gene: TRBV7-9; j_gene: TRBJ1-4; abundance: NA; CDR3aa: CASTQTGALEKLFF; CDR3nt: TGTGCCAGCACACAAACAGGGGCTCTTGAAAAACTGTTTTTT
d_gene: NA; v_gene: TRBV5-1; j_gene: TRBJ2-5; abundance: once; CDR3aa: CASRSGAQETQYF; CDR3nt: TGCGCCAGCAGAAGCGGCGCCCAAGAGACCCAGTACTTC
d_gene: NA; v_gene: TRBV18; j_gene: TRBJ1-1; abundance: NA; CDR3aa: CASSPGGDTEAFF; CDR3nt: TGTGCCAGCTCACCAGGAGGGGACACTGAAGCTTTCTTT
d_gene: TRBD1; v_gene: TRBV7-9; j_gene: TRBJ1-1; abundance: few; CDR3aa: CASSPGTGGIAEAFF; CDR3nt: TGTGCCAGCAGCCCCGGGACAGGGGGCATTGCTGAAGCTTTCTTT
d_gene: NA; v_gene: TRBV5-1; j_gene: TRBJ2-3; abundance: NA; CDR3aa: CASSLDGVGAQYF; CDR3nt: TGCGCCAGCAGCTTGGACGGGGTCGGGGCGCAGTATTTT
d_gene: TRBD1; v_gene: TRBV4-1; j_gene: TRBJ2-7; abundance: NA; CDR3aa: CASSLGTVGTYEQYF; CDR3nt: TGTGCCAGCAGCCTGGGGACAGTAGGTACCTACGAGCAGTACTTC
d_gene: NA; v_gene: TRBV7-9; j_gene: TRBJ1-5; abundance: NA; CDR3aa: CASSSTGPSNQPQHF; CDR3nt: TGTGCCAGCAGTTCGACAGGCCCTAGCAATCAGCCCCAGCATTTT
d_gene: NA; v_gene: TRBV10-2; j_gene: TRBJ1-2; abundance: NA; CDR3aa: CASSESPDYGYTF; CDR3nt: TGCGCCAGCAGTGAGTCCCCAGACTATGGCTACACCTTC
d_gene: NA; v_gene: TRBV11-2; j_gene: TRBJ1-1; abundance: NA; CDR3aa: CASSFEGTQNTEAFF; CDR3nt: TGTGCCAGCAGCTTCGAAGGGACACAGAACACTGAAGCTTTCTTT
d_gene: TRBD1; v_gene: TRBV5-1; j_gene: TRBJ1-2; abundance: NA; CDR3aa: CASSRDRVGGYTF; CDR3nt: TGCGCCAGCAGCCGGGACAGGGTTGGTGGCTACACCTTC
d_gene: TRBD1; v_gene: TRBV4-2; j_gene: TRBJ2-1; abundance: NA; CDR3aa: CASSQDTGDPYNEQFF; CDR3nt: TGTGCCAGCAGCCAAGATACAGGGGACCCCTACAATGAGCAGTTCTTC
d_gene: TRBD2; v_gene: TRBV5-6; j_gene: TRBJ2-3; abundance: once; CDR3aa: CASSSGLGGADTQYF; CDR3nt: TGTGCCAGCAGCTCCGGACTGGGGGGGGCAGATACGCAGTATTTT
d_gene: NA; v_gene: TRBV6-5; j_gene: TRBJ1-4; abundance: NA; CDR3aa: CASRTSRNEKLFF; CDR3nt: TGTGCCAGCAGGACAAGTAGAAATGAAAAACTGTTTTTT
d_gene: TRBD2; v_gene: TRBV7-7; j_gene: TRBJ2-5; abundance: NA; CDR3aa: CASSLVGTSGGQETQYF; CDR3nt: TGTGCCAGCAGCTTAGTAGGGACTAGCGGGGGGCAAGAGACCCAGTACTTC
d_gene: TRBD1; v_gene: TRBV6-6; j_gene: TRBJ1-4; abundance: NA; CDR3aa: CASSHINPRDRQELFF; CDR3nt: TGTGCCAGCAGCCACATAAACCCTCGGGACAGGCAGGAACTGTTTTTT
d_gene: TRBD2; v_gene: TRBV5-1; j_gene: TRBJ2-5; abundance: few; CDR3aa: CASSLVNTGTTKETQYF; CDR3nt: TGCGCCAGCAGCTTGGTGAATACCGGGACTACAAAAGAGACCCAGTACTTC
d_gene: NA; v_gene: TRBV7-9; j_gene: TRBJ2-7; abundance: once; CDR3aa: CASSKVPTGFYEQYF; CDR3nt: TGTGCCAGCAGTAAGGTCCCGACAGGCTTCTACGAGCAGTACTTC
d_gene: TRBD2; v_gene: TRBV4-2; j_gene: TRBJ2-3; abundance: NA; CDR3aa: CASSPTSIPTDTQYF; CDR3nt: TGTGCCAGCAGCCCGACTAGCATACCCACAGATACGCAGTATTTT
d_gene: TRBD1; v_gene: TRBV4-2; j_gene: TRBJ2-7; abundance: NA; CDR3aa: CASSQFDRGQFSYEQYF; CDR3nt: TGTGCCAGCAGCCAATTTGACAGGGGCCAATTCTCCTACGAGCAGTACTTC
d_gene: NA; v_gene: TRBV6-5; j_gene: TRBJ2-5; abundance: NA; CDR3aa: CASSGGPQETQYF; CDR3nt: TGTGCCAGCAGTGGCGGTCCCCAGGAGACCCAGTACTTC
d_gene: TRBD1; v_gene: TRBV10-3; j_gene: TRBJ2-2; abundance: NA; CDR3aa: CAISGQGRTGELFF; CDR3nt: TGTGCCATCAGTGGACAGGGGCGAACCGGGGAGCTGTTTTTT
d_gene: NA; v_gene: TRBV4-3; j_gene: TRBJ2-3; abundance: NA; CDR3aa: CASSLQAGLSDTQYF; CDR3nt: TGCGCCAGCAGCCTGCAGGCAGGGTTATCAGATACGCAGTATTTT
d_gene: TRBD2; v_gene: TRBV30; j_gene: TRBJ2-3; abundance: NA; CDR3aa: CASSGGATTDTQYF; CDR3nt: TGTGCCTCTAGCGGGGGGGCCACCACAGATACGCAGTATTTT
d_gene: NA; v_gene: TRBV7-9; j_gene: TRBJ1-5; abundance: NA; CDR3aa: CASSLVGGNQPQHF; CDR3nt: TGTGCCAGCAGCTTAGTGGGGGGAAATCAGCCCCAGCATTTT
d_gene: NA; v_gene: TRBV7-9; j_gene: TRBJ1-4; abundance: NA; CDR3aa: CASSSYRVEKLFF; CDR3nt: TGTGCCAGCAGCAGCTACAGGGTTGAAAAACTGTTTTTT
d_gene: NA; v_gene: TRBV11-2; j_gene: TRBJ2-5; abundance: NA; CDR3aa: CASSFSGFQETQYF; CDR3nt: TGTGCCAGCAGCTTTTCAGGGTTCCAAGAGACCCAGTACTTC
d_gene: NA; v_gene: TRBV5-1; j_gene: TRBJ1-1; abundance: NA; CDR3aa: CASSAGSFTEAFF; CDR3nt: TGCGCCAGCAGCGCGGGTTCGTTCACTGAAGCTTTCTTT
d_gene: NA; v_gene: TRBV18; j_gene: TRBJ1-2; abundance: NA; CDR3aa: CASSPQFNYGYTF; CDR3nt: TGTGCCAGCTCACCCCAATTTAACTATGGCTACACCTTC
d_gene: NA; v_gene: TRBV27; j_gene: TRBJ1-6; abundance: NA; CDR3aa: CASSLRQPYNSPLHF; CDR3nt: TGTGCCAGCAGTTTAAGACAGCCCTATAATTCACCCCTCCACTTT
d_gene: NA; v_gene: TRBV7-8; j_gene: TRBJ2-2; abundance: NA; CDR3aa: CASSLTSEEGELFF; CDR3nt: TGTGCCAGCAGCTTAACTTCGGAGGAGGGGGAGCTGTTTTTT
d_gene: NA; v_gene: TRBV5-1; j_gene: TRBJ1-2; abundance: NA; CDR3aa: CASNGGYGDGYTF; CDR3nt: TGCGCCAGCAACGGCGGGTATGGCGATGGCTACACCTTC
d_gene: TRBD1; v_gene: TRBV4-1; j_gene: TRBJ1-2; abundance: NA; CDR3aa: CASSNFSYTGQINYGYTF; CDR3nt: TGCGCCAGCAGCAATTTTTCCTACACGGGACAGATTAACTATGGCTACACCTTC
d_gene: NA; v_gene: TRBV7-6; j_gene: TRBJ2-5; abundance: NA; CDR3aa: CASSFNQGETQYF; CDR3nt: TGTGCCAGCAGCTTCAACCAGGGTGAGACCCAGTACTTC
d_gene: TRBD1; v_gene: TRBV5-4; j_gene: TRBJ2-5; abundance: few; CDR3aa: CASSIRQGAETQYF; CDR3nt: TGTGCCAGCAGCATCCGACAGGGGGCGGAGACCCAGTACTTC
d_gene: TRBD1; v_gene: TRBV11-3; j_gene: TRBJ2-7; abundance: NA; CDR3aa: CASSPLDRAYEQYF; CDR3nt: TGTGCCAGCAGCCCTCTGGACAGGGCCTACGAGCAGTACTTC
d_gene: TRBD2; v_gene: TRBV5-1; j_gene: TRBJ2-2; abundance: NA; CDR3aa: CASSEMAGGNTGELFF; CDR3nt: TGCGCCAGCAGCGAAATGGCGGGGGGGAACACCGGGGAGCTGTTTTTT
d_gene: NA; v_gene: TRBV5-1; j_gene: TRBJ2-7; abundance: few; CDR3aa: CASSLASGFSTYEQYF; CDR3nt: TGCGCCAGCAGCTTGGCTTCAGGGTTCTCGACCTACGAGCAGTACTTC
d_gene: NA; v_gene: TRBV5-1; j_gene: TRBJ2-2; abundance: few; CDR3aa: CASRAGGLNTGELFF; CDR3nt: TGCGCCAGCAGAGCAGGGGGGTTAAACACCGGGGAGCTGTTTTTT
d_gene: NA; v_gene: TRBV6-5; j_gene: TRBJ1-2; abundance: few; CDR3aa: CASSYSRSYGYTF; CDR3nt: TGTGCCAGCAGTTACTCGAGAAGCTATGGCTACACCTTC
d_gene: TRBD1; v_gene: TRBV5-4; j_gene: TRBJ1-4; abundance: few; CDR3aa: CASSYRGQGNEKLFF; CDR3nt: TGTGCCAGCAGCTACAGGGGGCAGGGTAATGAAAAACTGTTTTTT
d_gene: NA; v_gene: TRBV29-1; j_gene: TRBJ2-3; abundance: NA; CDR3aa: CSVEFGTDTQYF; CDR3nt: TGCAGCGTTGAGTTCGGCACAGATACGCAGTATTTT
d_gene: NA; v_gene: TRBV19; j_gene: TRBJ1-5; abundance: NA; CDR3aa: CASDDQGFSQPQHF; CDR3nt: TGTGCCAGTGATGATCAGGGCTTCAGTCAGCCCCAGCATTTT
d_gene: NA; v_gene: TRBV9; j_gene: TRBJ2-3; abundance: few; CDR3aa: CASSVGGDSLMSTDTQYF; CDR3nt: TGTGCCAGCAGCGTAGGCGGGGACAGCTTGATGAGCACAGATACGCAGTATTTT
d_gene: TRBD2; v_gene: TRBV4-1; j_gene: TRBJ2-3; abundance: NA; CDR3aa: CASSQAAGTITDTQYF; CDR3nt: TGCGCCAGCAGCCAAGCCGCTGGGACTATCACAGATACGCAGTATTTT
d_gene: NA; v_gene: TRBV4-2; j_gene: TRBJ2-7; abundance: NA; CDR3aa: CASSQEDRRSSYEQYF; CDR3nt: TGTGCCAGCAGCCAAGAAGACAGGAGGAGCTCCTACGAGCAGTACTTC
d_gene: TRBD1; v_gene: TRBV7-2; j_gene: TRBJ1-3; abundance: few; CDR3aa: CASSFGTGAYSGNTIYF; CDR3nt: TGTGCCAGCAGCTTTGGAACAGGGGCCTACTCTGGAAACACCATATATTTT
d_gene: TRBD1; v_gene: TRBV27; j_gene: TRBJ1-2; abundance: NA; CDR3aa: CASSLYGQVTYGYTF; CDR3nt: TGTGCCAGCAGTTTATATGGACAGGTGACCTATGGCTACACCTTC
d_gene: NA; v_gene: TRBV6-6; j_gene: TRBJ1-6; abundance: NA; CDR3aa: CASSYGAGQSPLHF; CDR3nt: TGTGCCAGCAGTTACGGGGCAGGGCAGTCACCCCTCCACTTT
d_gene: TRBD1; v_gene: TRBV12-5; j_gene: TRBJ2-5; abundance: NA; CDR3aa: CASGQRQGDPQETQYF; CDR3nt: TGTGCTAGTGGTCAGAGACAGGGGGACCCCCAAGAGACCCAGTACTTC
d_gene: NA; v_gene: TRBV7-8; j_gene: TRBJ2-5; abundance: NA; CDR3aa: CASSLAQGLETQYF; CDR3nt: TGTGCCAGCAGCTTAGCTCAGGGATTGGAGACCCAGTACTTC
d_gene: TRBD1; v_gene: TRBV5-4; j_gene: TRBJ1-6; abundance: few; CDR3aa: CASSPGQVRSPLHF; CDR3nt: TGTGCCAGCAGCCCCGGACAGGTCAGGTCACCCCTCCACTTT
d_gene: NA; v_gene: TRBV7-9; j_gene: TRBJ2-1; abundance: NA; CDR3aa: CASSRGGYNEQFF; CDR3nt: TGTGCCAGCAGTAGGGGGGGATACAATGAGCAGTTCTTC